The present T cell receptor (beta chain) was sequenced within a study of shared clonotypes between healthy human individuals. Points from the study as a whole: At large depth, rarefaction still showed sorted-subset sequencing to be incomplete. Sample collection involved blood only; tissue repertoires are likely different. In having few donors, the study represented limited genetic and exposure-history diversity.

Trimming stripped 4 bases from V and 8 bases from J, with 11 bases between. This CDR3 is built from 12 residues. The V gene's germline CDR1 is SGHVS and CDR2 FQNEAQ. Roughly 200 ng DNA, 25,000 to 30,000 T cell genomes, went into each sorted-subset replicate PCR. Assay: immunoSEQ multiplex PCR; the TCRdb copy retains only in-frame clones and omits some. Of around 700,000 clones in the sample, approximately 75% are singletons; the top ten hold approximately 1.8%. Points on this clone: Its antigen remains unknown.

The receptor was derived from a woman in her thirties in good health. The chain carries TRBV7-8 and TRBJ1-1; D is ambiguous. Sequencing input: memory CD4+ T cells sorted from blood. Subset here: CD45RA-negative fraction. The CDR3 DNA follows: TGTGCCAGCAGCTCGGAGCTGGGGGAAGCTTTCTTT. It is translated as CASSSELGEAFF.